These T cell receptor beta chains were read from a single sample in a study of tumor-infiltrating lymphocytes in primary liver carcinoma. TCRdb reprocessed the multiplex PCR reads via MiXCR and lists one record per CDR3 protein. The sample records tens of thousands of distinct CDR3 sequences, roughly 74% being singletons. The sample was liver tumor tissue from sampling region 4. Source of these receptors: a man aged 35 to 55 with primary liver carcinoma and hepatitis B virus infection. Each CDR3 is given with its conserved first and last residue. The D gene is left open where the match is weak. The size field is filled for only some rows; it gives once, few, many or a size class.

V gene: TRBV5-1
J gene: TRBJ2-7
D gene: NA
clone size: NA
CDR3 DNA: TGCGCCAGCAGCCCCACAGGACTACCACGCTCCTACGAGCTGTACTTC
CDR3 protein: CASSPTGLPRSYELYF

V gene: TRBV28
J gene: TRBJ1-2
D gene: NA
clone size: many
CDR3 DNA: TGTGCCAGCGTGCCCACAACTGGCGGCTACACCTTC
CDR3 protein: CASVPTTGGYTF

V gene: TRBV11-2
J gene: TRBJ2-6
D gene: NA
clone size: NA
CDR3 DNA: TGTGACAGCAGCATGGGGGGAGACAGGGACATTTCCCTCTCTGGGGCCAATGTCCTGACTTTC
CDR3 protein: CDSSMGGDRDISLSGANVLTF

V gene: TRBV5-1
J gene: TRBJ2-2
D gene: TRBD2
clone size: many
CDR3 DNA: TGCGCCAGCAGCTTTGGACTAGCGGGAGGGAACACCGGGGAGCTGTTTTTT
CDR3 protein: CASSFGLAGGNTGELFF

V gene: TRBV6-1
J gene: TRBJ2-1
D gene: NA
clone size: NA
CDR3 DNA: TGTGCCAGCACTCTGGAGCGGCACATCTACAATGAGCAGTTCTTC
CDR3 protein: CASTLERHIYNEQFF

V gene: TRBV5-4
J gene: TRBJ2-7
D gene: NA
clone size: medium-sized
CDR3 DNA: TGTGCCAGCAGCTTGGGGGGTGGCGAGCAGTACTTC
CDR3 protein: CASSLGGGEQYF

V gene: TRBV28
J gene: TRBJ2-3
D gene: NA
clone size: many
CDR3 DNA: TGTGCCAGCAGTTTGCTTCAGGGCACAGATACGCAGTATTTT
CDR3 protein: CASSLLQGTDTQYF

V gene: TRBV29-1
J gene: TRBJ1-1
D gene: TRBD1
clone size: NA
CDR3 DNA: TGCGACGCCCCCGTCGGCGCAGGGGGGAACACTGAAGCTTTCTTT
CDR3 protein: CDAPVGAGGNTEAFF

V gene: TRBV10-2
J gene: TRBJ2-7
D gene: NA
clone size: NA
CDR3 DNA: TGCGCCAGCATGGACAACTGGAGTCGACCCGAGCAGTACTTC
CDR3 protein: CASMDNWSRPEQYF

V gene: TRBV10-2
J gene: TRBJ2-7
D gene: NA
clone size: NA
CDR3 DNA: TGCGCCAGCAGTGTCGCGGTGGGTAAACAGTACTTC
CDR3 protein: CASSVAVGKQYF

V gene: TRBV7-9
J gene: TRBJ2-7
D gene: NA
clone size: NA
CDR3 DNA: TGTGCCAGCAGCTTTGACTTACTCCCCTGCGAACAGTACTTC
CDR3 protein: CASSFDLLPCEQYF

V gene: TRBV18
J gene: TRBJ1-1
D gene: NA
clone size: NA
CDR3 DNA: TGTACCAGCTCACCAGAGGGACATGGGTCTACGGCTTTCTTT
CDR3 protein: CTSSPEGHGSTAFF

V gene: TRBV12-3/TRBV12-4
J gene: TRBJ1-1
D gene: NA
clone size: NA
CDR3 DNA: TGCGCCAGCCGGGCGGCGATGAACATTGAAGCTTACTTT
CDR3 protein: CASRAAMNIEAYF

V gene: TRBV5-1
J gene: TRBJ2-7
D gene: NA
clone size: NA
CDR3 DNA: TGCGCCAACAGCTTGGCAGAGGTGACTGAGCAGTACTTC
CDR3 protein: CANSLAEVTEQYF

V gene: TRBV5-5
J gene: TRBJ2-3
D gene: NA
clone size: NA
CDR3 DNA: TGTGCCGGCAACTGGGGAATGGTGGCAGACACGCAGTATTTT
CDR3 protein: CAGNWGMVADTQYF

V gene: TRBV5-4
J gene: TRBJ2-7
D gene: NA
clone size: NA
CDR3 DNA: TGTGCCAGCAGCTTGGCCGGTTTCTCCCACGAGCAGTATTTC
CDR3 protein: CASSLAGFSHEQYF

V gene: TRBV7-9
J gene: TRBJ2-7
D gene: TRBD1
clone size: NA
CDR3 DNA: TGTGCCAGCAGCTTAGGACAGGGGACCCACGAACAGTACTTC
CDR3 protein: CASSLGQGTHEQYF

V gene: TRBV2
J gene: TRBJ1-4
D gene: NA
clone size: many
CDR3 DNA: TGTGCCAGCAGTCCCCGGGCTAATGAAAAACTGTTTTTT
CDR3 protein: CASSPRANEKLFF

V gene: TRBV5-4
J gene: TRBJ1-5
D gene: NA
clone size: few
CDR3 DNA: TGTACCAGCAGCCGCGACGAAAATAGCAATCAGCCCCAGCATTTT
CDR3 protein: CTSSRDENSNQPQHF

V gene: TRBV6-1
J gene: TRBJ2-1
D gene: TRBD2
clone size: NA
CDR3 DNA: TGTACCAGCAGTGAAGAAACGGGAGGATACAATGGGCAGTTCTTC
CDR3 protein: CTSSEETGGYNGQFF

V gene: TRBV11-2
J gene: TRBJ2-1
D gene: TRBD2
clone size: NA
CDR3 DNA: TGTGCCAGCAGTGAAACCGGGACTAGTGGGGGGAATGAGCAGTCCTTC
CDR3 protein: CASSETGTSGGNEQSF

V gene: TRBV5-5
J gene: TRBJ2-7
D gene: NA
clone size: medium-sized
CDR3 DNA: TGTGCCAGCAGCTTGGTTCCACGTGAAGGAGAGCAGTACTTC
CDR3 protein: CASSLVPREGEQYF

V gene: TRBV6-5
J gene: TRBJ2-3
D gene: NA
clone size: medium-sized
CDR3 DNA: TGTGCCAGCAGTCTCCAGAGCACAGATACGCAGTATTTT
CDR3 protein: CASSLQSTDTQYF

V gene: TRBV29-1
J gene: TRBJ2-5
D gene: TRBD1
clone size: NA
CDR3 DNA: TGCAGCGTTGAAGCGGGCAGGGGGCGAGCAGGGACCCAGTATTTC
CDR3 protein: CSVEAGRGRAGTQYF

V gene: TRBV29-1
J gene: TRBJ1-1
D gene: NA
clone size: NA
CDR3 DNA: TGCAGCGCCGGGTACGGACTGAACACTGATGCTTTCTTC
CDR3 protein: CSAGYGLNTDAFF

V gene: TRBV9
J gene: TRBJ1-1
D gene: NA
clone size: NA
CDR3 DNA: TGTGCCAGCAGCCGAGGCAGGGGAAAGGGTGTGAACACTGAAGCTTTCTTT
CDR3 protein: CASSRGRGKGVNTEAFF

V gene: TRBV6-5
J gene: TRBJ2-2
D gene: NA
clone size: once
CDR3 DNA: TGTGCCGGCAGTTACGTAGGGAAGGTGGCCGGGGAGCAGTTTTTT
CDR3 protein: CAGSYVGKVAGEQFF

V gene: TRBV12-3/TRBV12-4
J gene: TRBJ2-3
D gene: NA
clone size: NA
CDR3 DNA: TGTGCCAGCTGTCCCAGCGGGTCCACAGATACGCAGTATTTT
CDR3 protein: CASCPSGSTDTQYF

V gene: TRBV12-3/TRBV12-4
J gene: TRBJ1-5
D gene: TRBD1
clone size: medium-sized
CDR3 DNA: TGTGCCAGCAGTACAACTCCGGGACAGGGCAATCAGCCCCAGCATTTT
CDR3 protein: CASSTTPGQGNQPQHF

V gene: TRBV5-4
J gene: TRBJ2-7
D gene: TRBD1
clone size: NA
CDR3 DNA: TGTGCCAGCGGACAGGGCTCCTACGAGCAGTACTTC
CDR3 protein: CASGQGSYEQYF

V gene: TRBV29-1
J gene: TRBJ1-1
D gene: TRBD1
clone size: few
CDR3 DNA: TGCAGTGTTCTTCGGACAGGCAGCAACACTGAAGCTTTTTTT
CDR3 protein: CSVLRTGSNTEAFF

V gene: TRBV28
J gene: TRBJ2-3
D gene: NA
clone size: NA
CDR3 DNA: TGTGCCAGCAGTTTATACAGGGCCCAACCCAATCAGCCCCAGTATTTT
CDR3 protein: CASSLYRAQPNQPQYF

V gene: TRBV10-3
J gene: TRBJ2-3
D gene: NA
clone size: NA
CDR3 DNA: TGTGCCCTCAGTGAGCCGCGACCACGAGGGCTAGATACGCAGTATTTT
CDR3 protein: CALSEPRPRGLDTQYF

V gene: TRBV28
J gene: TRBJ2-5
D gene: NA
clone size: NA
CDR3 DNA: TGTGCCAGCAGCTCGACCAGCGGGTTTGAGTCCCAGTACTTC
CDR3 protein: CASSSTSGFESQYF

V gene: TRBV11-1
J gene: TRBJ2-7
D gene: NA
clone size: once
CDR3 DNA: TGTGCTAGTAGCTCATTCCGGGACTCCTCCTACGAGCAGTACTTC
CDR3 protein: CASSSFRDSSYEQYF

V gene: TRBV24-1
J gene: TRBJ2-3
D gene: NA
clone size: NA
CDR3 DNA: TGTGCCACTAGGGGGAGGGGAACGACTAGCACAGATACGCAGTATTTT
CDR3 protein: CATRGRGTTSTDTQYF

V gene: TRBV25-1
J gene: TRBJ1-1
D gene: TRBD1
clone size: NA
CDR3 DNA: TGTGCCAGCAGTGTTCCGGAAAGGGACAGTGAAGCTTTCTTT
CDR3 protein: CASSVPERDSEAFF

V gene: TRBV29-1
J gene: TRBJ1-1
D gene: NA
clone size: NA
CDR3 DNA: TGCAGCGTTCGGGCGGGGCGGGTAATGAACACTGAAGCTTCCTTT
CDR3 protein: CSVRAGRVMNTEASF

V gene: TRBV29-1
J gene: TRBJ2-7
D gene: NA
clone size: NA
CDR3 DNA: TGCAGCGCTATGACATCTGGGACCAGCACTCCCTACGGGGAGTACTTC
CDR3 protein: CSAMTSGTSTPYGEYF

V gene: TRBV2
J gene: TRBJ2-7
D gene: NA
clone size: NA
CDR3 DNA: TGTGCCAGCACCGGGGGACCAGGCTACAAGCAGTACTTC
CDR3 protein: CASTGGPGYKQYF

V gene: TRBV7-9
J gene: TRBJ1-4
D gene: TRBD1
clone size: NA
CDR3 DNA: TGTGCCAGCAGCTGCGGCCGGGACAGTATTGAAAAACTGTTTTTT
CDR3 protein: CASSCGRDSIEKLFF

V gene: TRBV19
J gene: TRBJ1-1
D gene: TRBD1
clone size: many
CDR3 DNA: TGTGCCAGTAGTATCGACAGGGCCGGGGAAGCTTTCTTT
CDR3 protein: CASSIDRAGEAFF

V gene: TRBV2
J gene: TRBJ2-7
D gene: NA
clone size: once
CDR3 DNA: TGTACCAGCACAGGGGGACTAGGCTACGAGCAGTGCTTC
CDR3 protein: CTSTGGLGYEQCF

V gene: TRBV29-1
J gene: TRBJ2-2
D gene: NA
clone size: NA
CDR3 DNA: TGCAGCGTTGAGACTAGGGTGGCGAACACCGGGGAGCTGTTTTTT
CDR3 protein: CSVETRVANTGELFF

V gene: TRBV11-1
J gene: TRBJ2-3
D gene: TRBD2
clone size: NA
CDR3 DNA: TGTGCCAGCAGCTCGGGGGGAAGCTCTGTTGGAGCCCGCACAGATACGCAACATTTT
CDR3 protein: CASSSGGSSVGARTDTQHF

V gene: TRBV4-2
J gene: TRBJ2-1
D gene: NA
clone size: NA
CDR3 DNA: TGTACCAGCAGTCATGTTAGTTTTTCCGGCAATGAGCAGTTCTTC
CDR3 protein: CTSSHVSFSGNEQFF

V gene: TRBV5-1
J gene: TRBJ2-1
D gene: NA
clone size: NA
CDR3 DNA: TGCGCCAGCAACATAGGGCAGGGTCTTGTCTTC
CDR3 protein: CASNIGQGLVF

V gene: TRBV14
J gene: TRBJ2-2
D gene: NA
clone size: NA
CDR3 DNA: TGTGCCAGCAGCCCCAGAGGACACTCCAACATCGGGGAGCTGTTTTTT
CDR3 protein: CASSPRGHSNIGELFF

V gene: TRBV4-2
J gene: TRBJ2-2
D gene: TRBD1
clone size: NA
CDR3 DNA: TGTGCCAGCTGCCAAGGGACAGGGGGCACAGGGGAGCTGTTTTTT
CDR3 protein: CASCQGTGGTGELFF

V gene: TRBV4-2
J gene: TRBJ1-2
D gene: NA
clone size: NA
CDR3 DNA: TGTGCCAGCATCCAAGAAACCGCCCAGGGGCTTAATTATGGCTACACGTTC
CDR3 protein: CASIQETAQGLNYGYTF

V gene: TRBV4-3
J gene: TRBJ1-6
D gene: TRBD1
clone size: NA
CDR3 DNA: TGCGCCAGTAGCTCCTGTGACAGGGGAAGGAATTCACTCCTCCACTTT
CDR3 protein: CASSSCDRGRNSLLHF